This T cell receptor beta chain was recorded in a study of blood T cell repertoires in COVID-19. Measured with immunoSEQ multiplex PCR; TCRdb has only the in-frame clones, and not every one. The data hold under 55,000 clones, with 85% to 90% observed a single time. Germline V gene lookup returns CDR1 SNHLY and CDR2 FYNNEI. This CDR3 contains 11 residues. V lost 6 bases and J lost 4, with 6 bases in between. The sequenced sample was peripheral blood. This clonotype was obtained from a human donor in a cohort sampled during active COVID-19. This rearrangement joins TRBV2 to TRBJ2-5; D unclear. The CDR3, as DNA: TGTGCCAGCAGGGCCCTAGAGACCCAGTACTTC. Residues: CASRALETQYF.